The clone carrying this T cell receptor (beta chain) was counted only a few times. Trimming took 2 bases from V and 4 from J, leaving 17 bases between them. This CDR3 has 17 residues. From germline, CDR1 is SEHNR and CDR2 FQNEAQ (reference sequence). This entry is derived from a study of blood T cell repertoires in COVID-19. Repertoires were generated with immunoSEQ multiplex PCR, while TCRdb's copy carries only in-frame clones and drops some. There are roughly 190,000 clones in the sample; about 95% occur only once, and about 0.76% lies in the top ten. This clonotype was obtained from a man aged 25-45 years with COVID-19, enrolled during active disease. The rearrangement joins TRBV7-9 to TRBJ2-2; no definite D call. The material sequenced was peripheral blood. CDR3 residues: CASSLLSSGYSTGELFF. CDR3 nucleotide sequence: TGTGCCAGCAGCTTATTAAGCTCAGGATATAGCACCGGGGAGCTGTTTTTT.